One TCR beta chain is described in this entry. This clone showed up just a few times. Its antigen target is currently unknown. No much larger clone is present one base from it, and per-base qualities are unavailable. TCRbeta CDR3 regions were amplified from genomic DNA using the immunoSEQ Assay, a bias-controlled multiplex PCR. The study's own analysis went as follows. The number of nucleated cells in each sample was estimated from the amplification of reference gene primers within the assay. To quantify the absolute abundance of each unique TCRbeta CDR3 rearrangement, sequence reads were collapsed and filtered. For each sample, productive Simpson clonality was calculated as the square root of Simpson's diversity index across productive rearrangements. TCRdb took over this immuneACCESS table, retaining in-frame rearrangements with V and J assigned. Such tables are incomplete; in checked studies, under half of the missing clones stem from an unresolved V gene, and the remainder is unexplained. V and J calls and clone size are given by that table; D and trimming were obtained from the DNA. This sample lists some 270,000 clones; roughly 89% were detected once. The biggest ten clones account for 4% to 5% of the sample.

The record originates from a study of blood T cell repertoires in COVID-19 (dated by TCRdb to the early 2020s). Background on the whole study: Collaborator samples came from the United States, Italy and Spain and covered acute and convalescent phases of COVID-19. The prospective study material was composed of cDNA or gDNA derived from T cells, B-cell-depleted T cells, or PBMCs. Subjects who had been exposed to COVID-19, were actively infected with it, or had recovered from it provided the deeply sampled blood TCRbeta repertoires that made up the dataset. The repertoires were released in a freely available public database intended as a resource for research on the immune response to SARS-CoV-2. The samples were drawn from two sources: the first 160 participants of the ongoing ImmuneRACE study, and over 950 subjects contributed by 6 global collaborators. The sample metadata nearly always contained a de-identified subject ID, COVID-19 status, age in years and sex. Where available, HLA class I and class II types were obtained from metadata supplied by the sample provider rather than from assay-based typing.

Another Seattle source contributed samples from volunteer blood donors who had recovered from COVID-19. Collaborating institutions collected whole blood in K2EDTA tubes following their own protocols. For TCRbeta analysis, collaborators shipped samples as frozen whole blood, isolated PBMCs, or DNA extracted from either of those sample types. The CDR3 measures 13 amino acids from cysteine to phenylalanine. Left in the record is the CDR3 DNA by itself, 39 bases read in frame from the first base. A distance of 16 bases separates the germline ends of V and J, which lose 10 bases and 7 bases respectively. Overall study results and their limits: Clinical and demographic metadata were provided uncurated, with the amount varying by source and participant.

The sample consisted of peripheral blood. This sequence was found in a middle-aged woman who had recovered from COVID-19. The rearranged segments are TRBV12-3 or TRBV12-4 and TRBJ1-4; the D segment could be TRBD1, given 5 matching bases. The bases read TGTGCCACCCGGGTGGGGGGAACTGAAAAACTGTTTTTT. It specifies CATRVGGTEKLFF.